Listed here are 17 T cell receptor beta chains from one sample, sequenced in a study of T cells and copy number aberrations in small-cell lung cancer. This table comes from immunoSEQ multiplex PCR, and its TCRdb copy is limited to in-frame clones, with some not included. The sample shows some 1,300 clones, 65% to 85% of them seen only once. The sequenced sample was tumor tissue. These TCRs come from a man between 60 and 70 years old with small cell lung cancer.

The chain links TRBV28 to TRBJ2-2, with D unresolved. V lost 5 bases and J lost 0, with 7 bases in between. This CDR3 contains 14 residues. The germline gives CDR1 MDHEN, CDR2 SYDVKM. CDR3 sequence reads: CASSVQPNTGELFF. Written as DNA, the CDR3 is TGTGCCAGCAGTGTCCAACCGAACACCGGGGAGCTGTTTTTT.

The V gene is TRBV7-9, the J gene TRBJ1-1; possible D gene TRBD1, 6 bases. Trimming removed 7 bases at V and 4 bases at J, with 19 bases between. Germline values: CDR1 SEHNR, CDR2 FQNEAQ (reference sequence). This CDR3 comprises 15 residues. For the CDR3, the DNA is TGTGCCAGCACCGGGGAGGGGGGTTCCTGCACTGAAGCTTTCTTT. It encodes CASTGEGGSCTEAFF.

This clone was detected only a few times. CDR3 in amino acids: CASSPAAGTNYGYTF. The CDR3 DNA reads as TGTGCCAGCTCACCTGCGGCAGGGACGAACTATGGCTACACCTTC. This rearrangement joins TRBV18 to TRBJ1-2, with a possible D match to TRBD1 (5 bases). Trimming stripped 3 bases from V and 2 bases from J, with 13 bases between. The CDR3 extends over 15 amino acids. Germline loops: CDR1 KGHSH, CDR2 LQKENI.

The chain links TRBV6-1 to TRBJ1-1; D remains ambiguous. The V gene's germline CDR1 is MNHNS and CDR2 SASEGT. Trimming stripped 10 bases from V and 1 base from J, with 19 bases between. The length of the CDR3 is 15 residues. The CDR3 loop is CATTNERGTNTEAFF. CDR3 DNA: TGTGCCACAACCAATGAAAGAGGCACGAACACTGAAGCTTTCTTT.

This clone was counted once. The V gene is TRBV11-2, the J gene TRBJ2-1; 13 bases map to TRBD2. CDR1 is SGHAT and CDR2 is FQNNGV in the germline V gene. The CDR3 covers 15 residues. The ends lost 5 bases at V and 8 bases at J; junction bases unmatched: 6. CDR3 sequence reads: CASSPSLAGGHEQFF. The DNA for the CDR3 is TGTGCCAGCAGCCCATCACTAGCGGGAGGGCATGAGCAGTTCTTC.

This clone was seen a single time. The chain recombines TRBV5-1 with TRBJ2-3, with 8 bases that match TRBD2. V shed 4 bases, J shed 1 base, and the junction held 14 bases outside the gene matches. From germline, CDR1 is SGHRS and CDR2 YFSETQ. The CDR3 is 18 residues long. The CDR3 spells CASSTPDSGLARTDTQYF. In DNA form, the CDR3 reads TGCGCCAGCAGCACTCCTGATTCTGGACTAGCCCGCACAGATACGCAGTATTTT.

V gene TRBV4-2 combines with J gene TRBJ2-2; tentatively, D is TRBD1 (5 bases). Trimming left V 5 bases short and J 0 bases short, with 10 bases between. This CDR3 has 15 residues. Germline CDR1 is LGHNA and CDR2 is YNFKEQ. CDR3 in DNA: TGTGCCAGCAGCACTGGACAAGCGAACACCGGGGAGCTGTTTTTT. This translates into CASSTGQANTGELFF.

The genes are TRBV5-1 and TRBJ2-7; 10 nucleotides align to TRBD2. The CDR3 runs to 16 residues. Germline V gene data show CDR1 as SGHRS and CDR2 as YFSETQ. Trimming removed 0 bases from V and 0 bases from J; junction bases left unmatched: 3. The DNA of the CDR3 is TGCGCCAGCAGCTTGGTGGAGCGGGGGGGCTCCTACGAGCAGTACTTC. Protein sequence: CASSLVERGGSYEQYF.

This sequence joins TRBV19 and TRBJ2-1, with 14 bases aligning to TRBD2. V lost 8 bases, J lost 5 bases, and 2 bases stayed unmatched. The CDR3 contains 14 residues. The germline V gene has CDR1 LNHDA and CDR2 SQIVND (reference sequence). The CDR3 bases are TGTGCCAGTCGACTAGCGGGGGGGAACAATGAGCAGTTCTTC. This gives the protein CASRLAGGNNEQFF.

The CDR3 sequence is CASAEDTGELFF. Here the CDR3 DNA reads TGTGCCAGTGCGGAGGACACCGGGGAGCTGTTTTTT. The genes are TRBV6-5 and TRBJ2-2; D is possibly TRBD2 (5 bases). The CDR3 is 12 amino acids. CDR1 and CDR2 from the germline V gene are MNHEY and SVGAGI. V dropped 9 bases and J dropped 3 bases, with 8 bases sitting between them.

The count of this clone is one. V usage is TRBV10-2 and J usage is TRBJ1-1, with D possibly TRBD1 on 6 matching bases. Germline V gene sequence: CDR1 WSHSY, CDR2 SAAADI. Deletions cut 4 bases from V and 1 base from J, with 13 bases between. There are 15 residues in the CDR3. CDR3 in DNA: TGCGCCAGCAGTGTGACAGGTTCCGGGAACACTGAAGCTTTCTTT. Encoded protein: CASSVTGSGNTEAFF.

For this clone: At one of its ends the junction is not consistent with the germline gene, which may arise from a read error. V and J are TRBV7-2 and TRBJ2-5; maybe TRBD1 (7 bases). The CDR3 has 14 amino acids. CDR1 is SGHTA and CDR2 is FQGNSA in the germline V gene. The CDR3 nucleotides are TGTGCTAGCAGCTTAGACCAGGGGGGAGAGACCCAGTACTTC. It yields the protein CASSLDQGGETQYF.

The chain uses TRBV10-3 and TRBJ2-7; perhaps TRBD2 as D (6 bases). The CDR3 runs to 15 residues. Trimming removed 0 bases at V and 5 bases at J, with 14 bases between. Germline V gene data show CDR1 as ENHRY and CDR2 as SYGVKD. CDR3 protein: CAISESITGADEQYF. CDR3 coding DNA: TGTGCCATCAGTGAGTCTATTACGGGAGCGGACGAGCAGTACTTC.

The chain links TRBV28 to TRBJ1-3; D remains ambiguous. With 11 bases removed from V and 4 bases from J, the gap between germline ends came to 15 bases. The CDR3 runs to 13 residues. CDR1 and CDR2 (germline): MDHEN, SYDVKM. This CDR3 reads CAGSSGRGNTIYF. As DNA, the CDR3 is TGTGCCGGTTCTTCGGGTCGGGGAAACACCATATATTTT.

This sequence joins TRBV14 and TRBJ1-4; TRBD1 is a possible D gene (6 bases). CDR3 length equals 13 residues. The germline V and J ends were trimmed by 6 bases and 5 bases, with 10 bases remaining between them. Germline-derived CDR1 and CDR2 are SGHDN and FVKESK. As DNA, the CDR3 is TGTGCCAGCAGTCGGGACACGAATGAAAAACTGTTTTTT. This sequence encodes CASSRDTNEKLFF.

The V gene is TRBV9, the J gene TRBJ1-1; D ambiguous. CDR1 SGDLS and CDR2 YYNGEE come from the germline V gene. The V end lost 4 bases, the J end lost 6 bases, and 16 bases lay between the germline ends. The CDR3 has 14 amino acids. CDR3 sequence: CASSRRPIEAEAFF. In nucleotides, the CDR3 is TGTGCCAGCAGCCGTAGGCCAATAGAGGCTGAAGCTTTCTTT.

The table lists this clone with a few counts. The rearrangement uses TRBV18 and TRBJ2-7; D remains unclear. CDR3 length equals 13 residues. V lost 4 bases and J lost 3, with 10 bases in between. Germline CDR1 reads KGHSH; CDR2 reads LQKENI. CDR3 in amino acids: CASSLQTNYEQYF. Written as DNA, the CDR3 is TGTGCCAGCTCACTCCAAACGAACTACGAGCAGTACTTC.